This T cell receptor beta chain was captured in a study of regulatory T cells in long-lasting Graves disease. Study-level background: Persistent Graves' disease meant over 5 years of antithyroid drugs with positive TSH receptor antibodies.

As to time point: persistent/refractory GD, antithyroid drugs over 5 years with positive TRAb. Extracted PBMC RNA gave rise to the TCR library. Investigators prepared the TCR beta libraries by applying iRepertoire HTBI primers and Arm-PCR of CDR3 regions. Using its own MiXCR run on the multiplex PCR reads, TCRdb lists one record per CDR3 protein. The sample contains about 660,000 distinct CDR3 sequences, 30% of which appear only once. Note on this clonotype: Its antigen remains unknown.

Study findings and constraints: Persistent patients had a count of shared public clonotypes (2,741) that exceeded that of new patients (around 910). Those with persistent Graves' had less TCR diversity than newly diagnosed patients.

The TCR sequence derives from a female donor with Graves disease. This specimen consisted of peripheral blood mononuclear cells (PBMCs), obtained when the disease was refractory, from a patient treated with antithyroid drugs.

CDR3 DNA: TGTGCCAGCAGTTATAGGCCCGGGACAGGGGGATCAGGCCAGTACTTC. It is translated as CASSYRPGTGGSGQYF. This chain uses TRBV6-5 with TRBJ2-5; the match to TRBD1 covers 11 bases. Germline CDR1 MNHEY, CDR2 SVGAGI. The CDR3 is 16 amino acids. The V segment lost 3 bases and the J segment 10 bases; nucleotides outside the gene matches: 13.